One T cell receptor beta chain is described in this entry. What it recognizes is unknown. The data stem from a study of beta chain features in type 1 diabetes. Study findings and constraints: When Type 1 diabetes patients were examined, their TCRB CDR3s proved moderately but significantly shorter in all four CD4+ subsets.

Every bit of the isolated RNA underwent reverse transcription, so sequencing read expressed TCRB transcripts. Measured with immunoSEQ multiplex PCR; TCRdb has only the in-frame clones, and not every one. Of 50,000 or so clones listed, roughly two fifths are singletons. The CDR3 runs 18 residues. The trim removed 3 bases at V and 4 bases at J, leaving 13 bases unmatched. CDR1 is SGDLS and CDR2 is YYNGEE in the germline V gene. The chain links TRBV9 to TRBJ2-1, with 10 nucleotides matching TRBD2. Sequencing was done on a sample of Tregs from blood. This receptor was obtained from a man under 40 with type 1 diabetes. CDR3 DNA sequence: TGTGCCAGCAGCGCTCACCTCGAGGGAGCGGGGGGGTACAATGAGCAGTTCTTC. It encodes CASSAHLEGAGGYNEQFF. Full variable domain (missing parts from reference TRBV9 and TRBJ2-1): DSGVTQTPKHLITATGQRVTLRCSPRSGDLSVYWYQQSLDQGLQFLIQYYNGEERAKGNILERFSAQQFPDLHSELNLSSLELGDSALYFCASSAHLEGAGGYNEQFFGPGTRLTVL.